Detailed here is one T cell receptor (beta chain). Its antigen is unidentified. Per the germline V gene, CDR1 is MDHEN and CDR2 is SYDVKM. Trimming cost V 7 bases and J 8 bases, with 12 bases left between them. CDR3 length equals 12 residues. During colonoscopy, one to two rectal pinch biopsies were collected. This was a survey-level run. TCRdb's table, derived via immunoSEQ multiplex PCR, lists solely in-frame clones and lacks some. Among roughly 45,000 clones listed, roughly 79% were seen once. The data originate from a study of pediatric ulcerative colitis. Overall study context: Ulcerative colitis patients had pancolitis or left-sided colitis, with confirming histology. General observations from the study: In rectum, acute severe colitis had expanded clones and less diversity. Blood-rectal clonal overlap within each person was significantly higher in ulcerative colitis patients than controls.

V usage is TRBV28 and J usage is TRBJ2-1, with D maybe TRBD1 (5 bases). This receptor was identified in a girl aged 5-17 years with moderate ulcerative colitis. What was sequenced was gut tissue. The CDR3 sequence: CASTQVRHEQFF. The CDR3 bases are TGTGCCAGCACACAGGTTAGGCATGAGCAGTTCTTC.